What follows are 2 T cell receptor beta chains derived from one specimen sequenced in a study of T cell changes during pregnancy in multiple sclerosis. Generated by immunoSEQ multiplex PCR, the TCRdb table keeps only in-frame clones and is missing some. The table lists around 67,000 clones, roughly 90% of them singletons. The starting material was peripheral blood, obtained in the first trimester of pregnancy. These receptors were collected from a female donor with multiple sclerosis, enrolled in a pregnancy study.

The chain employs TRBV18 and TRBJ2-5; D is unresolved. The V and J ends lost 3 bases and 5 bases respectively, with 10 bases between them. The CDR3 runs 13 residues. CDR1 is KGHSH, CDR2 LQKENI, per germline. CDR3 region: CASSPQTRETQYF. The CDR3 nucleotides read TGTGCCAGCTCACCCCAAACTCGGGAGACCCAGTACTTC.

The rearrangement uses TRBV7-2 and TRBJ2-5, with TRBD1 identical over 8 bases. Germline lookup yields CDR1 SGHTA and CDR2 FQGNSA. V lost 5 bases, J lost 2 bases, and 4 bases stayed unmatched. The CDR3 totals 14 residues. The CDR3 nucleotides read TGTGCCAGCAGCGGACAGGGTCGGCAAGAGACCCAGTACTTC. It codes for CASSGQGRQETQYF.